This T cell receptor beta chain was documented in a study of Graves' ophthalmopathy and Graves' hyperthyroidism. V lost 0 bases to trimming and J lost 2 bases, with 3 bases between them. The CDR3 totals 13 residues. CDR1 and CDR2 from the germline V gene are SGHTA and FQGTGA. The sample holds a few counts of this clonotype. Its antigen remains unknown. General study findings and limits: Detected in blood as well were most expanded thyroid clonotypes with frequency above 0.001.

What supplied the PBMCs was about 10 ml of fresh peripheral blood. Amplified material comprised TCR beta CDR3 regions derived from RNA transcripts. An initial RT-PCR round employing HTBI primers preceded a second-round multiplex PCR. TCRdb fed the multiplex PCR reads into MiXCR, producing one record per CDR3 protein. The table shows hundreds of thousands of distinct CDR3 sequences, with roughly two fifths occurring only once. The sample consisted of peripheral blood. The clonotype comes from an adult man with Graves' ophthalmopathy. The chain uses TRBV7-3 and TRBJ2-3; D is ambiguous. The DNA of the CDR3 is TGTGCCAGCAGCTTAACTAACACAGATACGCAGTATTTT. Translation gives CASSLTNTDTQYF.